The rows below give T cell receptor beta chains drawn from one sample of a study of blood T cell repertoires in COVID-19. TCRdb's copy holds only in-frame clones and misses some; the assay was immunoSEQ multiplex PCR. The table lists 150,000 to 250,000 clones, 70% to 80% of them singletons. Sequencing was carried out using peripheral blood. These receptors all come from a woman in her forties with COVID-19, enrolled during active disease. CDR3s leave out the opening cysteine and the closing phenylalanine or tryptophan. Fields, in order: J gene, V gene, CDR3 protein.

j_call: TRBJ1-6
v_call: TRBV6-2/TRBV6-3
cdr3_aa: ASSYSRSGESPLH

j_call: TRBJ2-1
v_call: TRBV5-4
cdr3_aa: ASSSGLAGGGEQF

j_call: TRBJ2-1
v_call: TRBV11-2
cdr3_aa: ASSLRQREGVEQF

j_call: TRBJ2-3
v_call: TRBV19
cdr3_aa: ASRLAGGTDTQY

j_call: TRBJ1-1
v_call: TRBV7-2
cdr3_aa: ASSLGENTEAF

j_call: TRBJ1-1
v_call: TRBV7-2
cdr3_aa: ASRGGFMNTEAF

j_call: TRBJ2-5
v_call: TRBV7-9
cdr3_aa: ASSLGGYRETQY

j_call: TRBJ2-3
v_call: TRBV27
cdr3_aa: ASSLDIGGQSTDTQY

j_call: TRBJ2-2
v_call: TRBV6-4
cdr3_aa: ASSASGGNTGELF

j_call: TRBJ2-1
v_call: TRBV4-1
cdr3_aa: ASSQGGGGSKIYNEQF

j_call: TRBJ2-1
v_call: TRBV11-1
cdr3_aa: ASSLATGGSYNEQF

j_call: TRBJ1-3
v_call: TRBV6-5
cdr3_aa: ASIPGQGINTIY

j_call: TRBJ2-7
v_call: TRBV10-3
cdr3_aa: AISATGYEQY

j_call: TRBJ2-7
v_call: TRBV10-1
cdr3_aa: ASSDVGSGGPYEQY

j_call: TRBJ2-7
v_call: TRBV6-5
cdr3_aa: ASSYSGQGAYEQY

j_call: TRBJ1-6
v_call: TRBV28
cdr3_aa: ASSQQADSPLH

j_call: TRBJ2-7
v_call: TRBV7-3
cdr3_aa: ASSLTGLGAYEQY

j_call: TRBJ1-2
v_call: TRBV18
cdr3_aa: ASSEDRAHGYT

j_call: TRBJ2-5
v_call: TRBV30
cdr3_aa: AWSVNQETQY

j_call: TRBJ2-5
v_call: TRBV3-1/TRBV3-2
cdr3_aa: ASSRLRDYQETQY

j_call: TRBJ2-5
v_call: TRBV19
cdr3_aa: ASSIFGHGEETQY

j_call: TRBJ2-7
v_call: TRBV6-5
cdr3_aa: ASRLDRGSEQY

j_call: TRBJ2-1
v_call: TRBV5-1
cdr3_aa: ASSLGQKNEQF

j_call: TRBJ2-6
v_call: TRBV2
cdr3_aa: ASSLQGTGANVLT

j_call: TRBJ1-2
v_call: TRBV28
cdr3_aa: ASSSRQHCT

j_call: TRBJ2-5
v_call: TRBV5-1
cdr3_aa: ASSSSGVQETQY

j_call: TRBJ1-3
v_call: TRBV19
cdr3_aa: ASSGAGNTIY

j_call: TRBJ2-3
v_call: TRBV6-6
cdr3_aa: ATSGGDDTQY

j_call: TRBJ2-2
v_call: TRBV9
cdr3_aa: ASSVSGTGELF

j_call: TRBJ1-3
v_call: TRBV6-5
cdr3_aa: ASLFSSGNTIY

j_call: TRBJ1-1
v_call: TRBV5-5
cdr3_aa: ASSFRRDRGAF

j_call: TRBJ1-2
v_call: TRBV24-1
cdr3_aa: ATSDPTEGYT

j_call: TRBJ1-4
v_call: TRBV5-1
cdr3_aa: ASSPPDRTAAGELF

j_call: TRBJ2-1
v_call: TRBV3-1/TRBV3-2
cdr3_aa: ASSQFLSGQGYNEQF

j_call: TRBJ1-4
v_call: TRBV6-5
cdr3_aa: ASSYRQVNEKLF

j_call: TRBJ2-3
v_call: TRBV27
cdr3_aa: ASTDRAGLSTDTQY

j_call: TRBJ1-1
v_call: TRBV5-4
cdr3_aa: ASSLDRALNTEAF

j_call: TRBJ1-1
v_call: TRBV7-9
cdr3_aa: ASSSIGGRTEAF

j_call: TRBJ2-5
v_call: TRBV11-2
cdr3_aa: ASSLADQETQY

j_call: TRBJ2-1
v_call: TRBV12-5
cdr3_aa: ASGKILGDEQF

j_call: TRBJ2-2
v_call: TRBV6-6
cdr3_aa: ASSHQGLAGRNTGELF

j_call: TRBJ2-3
v_call: TRBV2
cdr3_aa: ASSERYGADTQY

j_call: TRBJ2-6
v_call: TRBV7-2
cdr3_aa: ASSLVGTSGANVLT

j_call: TRBJ1-2
v_call: TRBV12-3/TRBV12-4
cdr3_aa: ASTYFWGDGYT

j_call: TRBJ2-7
v_call: TRBV6-6
cdr3_aa: ASSYGQDGRGEQY

j_call: TRBJ1-6
v_call: TRBV2
cdr3_aa: ASSPKGGGSPLH

j_call: TRBJ2-7
v_call: TRBV4-2
cdr3_aa: ASSQVRGGSDYEQY

j_call: TRBJ2-1
v_call: TRBV20-1
cdr3_aa: SALRGHEQF

j_call: TRBJ1-5
v_call: TRBV7-9
cdr3_aa: ASRELGTGGNQPQH

j_call: TRBJ2-7
v_call: TRBV25-1
cdr3_aa: ASSGQGRNEQY

j_call: TRBJ2-5
v_call: TRBV12-3/TRBV12-4
cdr3_aa: ASSFLRETQY

j_call: TRBJ2-1
v_call: TRBV7-9
cdr3_aa: ASSLWANEQF

j_call: TRBJ2-1
v_call: TRBV5-1
cdr3_aa: ASSLDSSSYNEQF

j_call: TRBJ2-6
v_call: TRBV15
cdr3_aa: ATSSVLRDSGANVLT